One TCR beta chain is described in this entry. Antigen specificity is unknown. This sample is drawn from a study of T cell responses to AZD1222 COVID-19 vaccine. Overall study results and limits: Variant regions that are unmutated are reportedly the target of nearly half of spike-specific TCRs. Vaccine-associated CD4 TCRs spanned spike, dominant at 160-218 and 743-854.

The CDR3 is 13 amino acids. CDR1 is LGHDT, CDR2 YNNKEL, per germline (reference sequence). V was trimmed by 0 bases and J by 4 bases, leaving 4 bases between them. Sequenced by immunoSEQ multiplex PCR; TCRdb stores in-frame clones only, minus some. Here the sample spans approximately 120,000 clones, roughly nine tenths being singletons. The source of this sequence is an adult in good health. The chain employs TRBV3-1 (or the pseudogene TRBV3-2) and TRBJ1-5; D call uncertain. This sample comprised peripheral blood, obtained on day 0 of AZD1222 vaccination. The CDR3 here is CASSQEGNQPQHF. The CDR3 nucleotides are TGTGCCAGCAGCCAAGAGGGGAATCAGCCCCAGCATTTT.